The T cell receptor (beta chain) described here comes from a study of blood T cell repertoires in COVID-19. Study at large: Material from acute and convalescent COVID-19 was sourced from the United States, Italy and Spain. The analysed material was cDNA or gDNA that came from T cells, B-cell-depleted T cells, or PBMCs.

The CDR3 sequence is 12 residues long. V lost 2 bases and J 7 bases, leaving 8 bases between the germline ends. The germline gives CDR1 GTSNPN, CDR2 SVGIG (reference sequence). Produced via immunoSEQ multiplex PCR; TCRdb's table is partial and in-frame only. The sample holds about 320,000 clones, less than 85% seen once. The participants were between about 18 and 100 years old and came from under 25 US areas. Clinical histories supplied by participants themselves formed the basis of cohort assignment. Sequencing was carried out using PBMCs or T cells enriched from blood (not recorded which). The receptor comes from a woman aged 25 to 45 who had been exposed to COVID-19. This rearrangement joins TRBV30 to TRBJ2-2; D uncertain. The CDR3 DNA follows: TGTGCCTGGAGTCCTCGGGTCGGGGAGCTGTTTTTT. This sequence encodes CAWSPRVGELFF. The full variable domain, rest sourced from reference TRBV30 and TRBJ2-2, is SQTIHQWPATLVQPVGSPLSLECTVEGTSNPNLYWYRQAAGRGLQLLFYSVGIGQISSEVPQNLSASRPQDRQFILSSKKLLLSDSGFYLCAWSPRVGELFFGEGSRLTVL.